This T cell receptor beta chain originates from a study of CD8 T cells in ankylosing spondylitis. In this sample, this clonotype turned up a few times. No antigen is known for it. Quantitative 5'-RACE with molecular barcodes produced the TCR beta libraries. One entry per CDR3 protein, called by TCRdb with MiXCR from the 5' RACE reads. The table lists about 210,000 distinct CDR3 sequences, around 7.9% of them singletons. This CDR3 is built from 17 residues. Germline CDR1 reads SGHVS; CDR2 reads FQNEAQ. With V trimmed by 5 bases and J by 3 bases, 6 bases remained unmatched. Study-wide results and caveats: In reactive arthritis synovial fluid and blood, some motif variants had been reported before. A TCR beta motif made of fewer than 10 highly homologous variants seemed typical of ankylosing spondylitis blood. Clones tied to disease were said to be significantly enriched in matched ankylosing spondylitis synovial fluid. The disease-linked clones had a CD8+ phenotype and low blood frequencies.

Sequenced material: blood, either unsorted or a sorted T cell fraction (not recorded which). This clonotype was obtained from a male donor with ankylosing spondylitis. This rearrangement joins TRBV7-8 to TRBJ2-1; 14 bases map to TRBD2. CDR3 bases: TGTGCCAGCAGCCCCGGACTAGCGGGAGGAATCTACAATGAGCAGTTCTTC. Residues: CASSPGLAGGIYNEQFF. The variable domain in full, with the rest retrieved from reference TRBV7-8 and TRBJ2-1, is GAGVSQSPRYKVAKRGQDVALRCDPISGHVSLFWYQQALGQGPEFLTYFQNEAQLDKSGLPSDRFFAERPEGSVSTLKIQRTQQEDSAVYLCASSPGLAGGIYNEQFFGPGTRLTVL.